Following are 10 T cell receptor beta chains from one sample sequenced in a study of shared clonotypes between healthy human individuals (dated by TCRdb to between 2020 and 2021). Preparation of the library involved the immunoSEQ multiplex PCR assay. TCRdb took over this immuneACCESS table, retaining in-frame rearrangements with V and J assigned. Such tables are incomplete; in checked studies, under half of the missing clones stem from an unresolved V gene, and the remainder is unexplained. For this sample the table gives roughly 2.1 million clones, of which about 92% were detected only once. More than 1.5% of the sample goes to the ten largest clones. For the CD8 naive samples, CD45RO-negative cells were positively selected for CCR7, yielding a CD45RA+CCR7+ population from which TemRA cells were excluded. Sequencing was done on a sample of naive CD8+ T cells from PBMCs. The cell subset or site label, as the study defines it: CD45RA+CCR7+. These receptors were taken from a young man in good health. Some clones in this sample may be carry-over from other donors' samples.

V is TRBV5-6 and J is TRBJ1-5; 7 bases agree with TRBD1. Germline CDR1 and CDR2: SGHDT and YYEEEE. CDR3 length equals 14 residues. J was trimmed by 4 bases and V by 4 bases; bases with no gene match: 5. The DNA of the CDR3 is TGTGCCAGCAGCGCGGGACAGAGAAATCAGCCCCAGCATTTT. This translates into CASSAGQRNQPQHF.

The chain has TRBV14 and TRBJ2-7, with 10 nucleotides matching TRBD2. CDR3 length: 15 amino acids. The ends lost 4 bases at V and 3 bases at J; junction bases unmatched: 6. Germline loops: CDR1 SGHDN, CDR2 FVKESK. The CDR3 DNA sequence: TGTGCCAGCAGCCTAGTTAGCGGGAGGAACTACGAGCAGTACTTC. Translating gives CASSLVSGRNYEQYF.

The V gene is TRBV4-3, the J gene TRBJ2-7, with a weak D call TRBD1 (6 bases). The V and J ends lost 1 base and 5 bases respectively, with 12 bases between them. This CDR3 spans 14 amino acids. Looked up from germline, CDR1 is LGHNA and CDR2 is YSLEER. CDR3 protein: CASSQGGTNHEQYF. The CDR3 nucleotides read TGCGCCAGCAGCCAAGGGGGGACAAACCACGAGCAGTACTTC.

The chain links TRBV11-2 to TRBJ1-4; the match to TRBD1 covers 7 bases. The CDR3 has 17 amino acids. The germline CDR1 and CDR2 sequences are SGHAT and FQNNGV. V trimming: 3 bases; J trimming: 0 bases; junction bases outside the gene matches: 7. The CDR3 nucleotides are TGTGCCAGCAGCTTGAGGGGGCGAATTGCAACTAATGAAAAACTGTTTTTT. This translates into CASSLRGRIATNEKLFF.

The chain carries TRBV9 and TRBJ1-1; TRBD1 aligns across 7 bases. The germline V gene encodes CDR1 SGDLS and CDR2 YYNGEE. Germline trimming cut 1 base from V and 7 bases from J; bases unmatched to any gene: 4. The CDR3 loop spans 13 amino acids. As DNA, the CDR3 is TGTGCCAGCAGCGTAATGCGGGACAGTGAAGCTTTCTTT. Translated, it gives CASSVMRDSEAFF.

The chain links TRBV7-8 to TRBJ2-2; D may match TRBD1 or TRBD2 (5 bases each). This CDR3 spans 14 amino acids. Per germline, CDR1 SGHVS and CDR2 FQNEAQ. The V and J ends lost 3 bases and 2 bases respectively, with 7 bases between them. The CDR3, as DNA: TGTGCCAGCAGCTTCGGGGCCAACACCGGGGAGCTGTTTTTT. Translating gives CASSFGANTGELFF. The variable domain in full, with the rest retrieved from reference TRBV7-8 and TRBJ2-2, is GAGVSQSPRYKVAKRGQDVALRCDPISGHVSLFWYQQALGQGPEFLTYFQNEAQLDKSGLPSDRFFAERPEGSVSTLKIQRTQQEDSAVYLCASSFGANTGELFFGEGSRLTVL.

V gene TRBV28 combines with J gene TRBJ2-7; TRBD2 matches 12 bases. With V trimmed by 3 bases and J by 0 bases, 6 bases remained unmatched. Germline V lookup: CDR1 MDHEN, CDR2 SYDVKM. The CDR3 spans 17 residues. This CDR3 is CASSLETSGGGSYEQYF. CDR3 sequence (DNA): TGTGCCAGCAGTTTGGAGACTAGCGGGGGTGGCTCCTACGAGCAGTACTTC.

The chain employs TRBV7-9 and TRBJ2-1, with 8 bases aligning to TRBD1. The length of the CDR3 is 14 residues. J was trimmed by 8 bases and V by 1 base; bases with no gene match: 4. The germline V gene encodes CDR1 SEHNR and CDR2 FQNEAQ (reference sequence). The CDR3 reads CASSLVQGAHEQFF. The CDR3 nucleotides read TGTGCCAGCAGCTTAGTGCAGGGGGCCCATGAGCAGTTCTTC.

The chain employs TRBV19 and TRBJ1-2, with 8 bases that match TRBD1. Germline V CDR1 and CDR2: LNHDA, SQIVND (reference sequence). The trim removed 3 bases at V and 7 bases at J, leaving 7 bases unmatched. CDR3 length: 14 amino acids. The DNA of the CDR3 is TGTGCCAGTAGTATTTCGACAGGGGCCTTTGGCTACACCTTC. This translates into CASSISTGAFGYTF.

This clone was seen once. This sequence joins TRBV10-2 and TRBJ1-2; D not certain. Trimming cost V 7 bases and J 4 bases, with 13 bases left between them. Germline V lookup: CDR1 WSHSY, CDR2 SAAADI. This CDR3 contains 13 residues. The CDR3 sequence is CASTPAASYGYTF. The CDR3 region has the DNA TGCGCCAGCACCCCCGCAGCCTCCTATGGCTACACCTTC.